The rows below give T cell receptor beta chains drawn from one sample of a study of blood T cell repertoires in COVID-19. This table comes from immunoSEQ multiplex PCR, and its TCRdb copy is limited to in-frame clones, with some not included. The sample gives about 260,000 clones, about 88% of which show up once; over 1.5% is in the top ten. Sequencing input: peripheral blood. Source of these receptors: a man aged 25-45 years with active or convalescent COVID-19. Both conserved end residues are trimmed from each CDR3. Each record gives: V gene, J gene, D gene, CDR3 protein. D genes are given only for firm matches.

V gene: TRBV4-1; J gene: TRBJ2-3; D gene: TRBD2; CDR3 protein: ASSQDVAGGITDTQY
V gene: TRBV10-2; J gene: TRBJ1-2; D gene: TRBD1; CDR3 protein: ASSESRTGNYGYT
V gene: TRBV12-5; J gene: TRBJ1-1; D gene: TRBD1; CDR3 protein: ASGPTDRGDTEAF
V gene: TRBV4-3; J gene: TRBJ1-2; D gene: TRBD1; CDR3 protein: ASSQDAGTDYGYT
V gene: TRBV7-3; J gene: TRBJ2-3; D gene: .; CDR3 protein: ASSFGGTDTQY
V gene: TRBV7-6; J gene: TRBJ2-1; D gene: TRBD2; CDR3 protein: ASSPRVAGINEQF
V gene: TRBV5-5; J gene: TRBJ2-1; D gene: TRBD1; CDR3 protein: ASSSRPGQGSYNEQF
V gene: TRBV12-3/TRBV12-4; J gene: TRBJ1-1; D gene: .; CDR3 protein: AGGGENTEAF
V gene: TRBV11-2; J gene: TRBJ2-7; D gene: .; CDR3 protein: ASSRSRGSYEQY
V gene: TRBV4-2; J gene: TRBJ2-7; D gene: .; CDR3 protein: ASSQAAGVSYEQY
V gene: TRBV27; J gene: TRBJ2-2; D gene: TRBD1; CDR3 protein: ASSLFAGGTGELF
V gene: TRBV27; J gene: TRBJ2-7; D gene: TRBD1; CDR3 protein: ASRKLGTGDGEQY
V gene: TRBV4-1; J gene: TRBJ1-4; D gene: TRBD1; CDR3 protein: ASSQVGTGNEKLF
V gene: TRBV9; J gene: TRBJ1-4; D gene: .; CDR3 protein: ASSPQGFSEKLF
V gene: TRBV2; J gene: TRBJ1-4; D gene: .; CDR3 protein: ASRGDKEKLF
V gene: TRBV7-2; J gene: TRBJ1-1; D gene: .; CDR3 protein: ASSPRGGRNTEAF
V gene: TRBV7-2; J gene: TRBJ1-6; D gene: TRBD1; CDR3 protein: ASSSETGDGSPLH
V gene: TRBV7-9; J gene: TRBJ1-2; D gene: .; CDR3 protein: ASSDQTGLAVGTNYGYT
V gene: TRBV7-9; J gene: TRBJ2-7; D gene: TRBD2; CDR3 protein: ASSLSGGALLEQY
V gene: TRBV30; J gene: TRBJ1-5; D gene: .; CDR3 protein: AWSDMGGAQH
V gene: TRBV7-8; J gene: TRBJ2-1; D gene: TRBD2; CDR3 protein: ASSFGLAGSRSYNEQF
V gene: TRBV11-2; J gene: TRBJ1-3; D gene: .; CDR3 protein: ASSQAAGFGNTIY
V gene: TRBV7-8; J gene: TRBJ2-7; D gene: TRBD1; CDR3 protein: ASSSGNRGRMYEQY
V gene: TRBV5-1; J gene: TRBJ2-7; D gene: TRBD2; CDR3 protein: ASSLELAGGSEQY
V gene: TRBV5-1; J gene: TRBJ1-2; D gene: TRBD1; CDR3 protein: ASSWGTDGYT
V gene: TRBV5-1; J gene: TRBJ2-1; D gene: TRBD2; CDR3 protein: ASRELAGGSNEQF
V gene: TRBV6-5; J gene: TRBJ2-7; D gene: TRBD2; CDR3 protein: ASSRASGGTYEQY
V gene: TRBV7-3; J gene: TRBJ2-6; D gene: .; CDR3 protein: ASSVTGTGANVLT
V gene: TRBV19; J gene: TRBJ1-1; D gene: .; CDR3 protein: ASSPWTVTANTEAF
V gene: TRBV4-1; J gene: TRBJ2-7; D gene: TRBD2; CDR3 protein: ASSQDVAGGLVYEQY
V gene: TRBV7-9; J gene: TRBJ1-5; D gene: TRBD1; CDR3 protein: ASSLGAGGRQPQH
V gene: TRBV12-3/TRBV12-4; J gene: TRBJ1-2; D gene: .; CDR3 protein: ASTRDFWGYT
V gene: TRBV9; J gene: TRBJ1-1; D gene: .; CDR3 protein: ASSVGARGFTEAF
V gene: TRBV2; J gene: TRBJ2-7; D gene: TRBD2; CDR3 protein: ASKGLAGSYEQY
V gene: TRBV6-5; J gene: TRBJ2-7; D gene: TRBD2; CDR3 protein: ASSYSAGGTYEQY
V gene: TRBV9; J gene: TRBJ2-3; D gene: TRBD2; CDR3 protein: ASSGGTSGWAGTDTQY
V gene: TRBV6-1; J gene: TRBJ2-2; D gene: .; CDR3 protein: ASSGGQGFYTGELF
V gene: TRBV2; J gene: TRBJ2-5; D gene: TRBD2; CDR3 protein: ASSGETSGGKETQY
V gene: TRBV18; J gene: TRBJ2-5; D gene: TRBD1; CDR3 protein: ASSTGQIETQY
V gene: TRBV18; J gene: TRBJ2-7; D gene: .; CDR3 protein: ASSPGIGWVY
V gene: TRBV5-5; J gene: TRBJ1-4; D gene: .; CDR3 protein: ASRRRQEATNEKLF
V gene: TRBV4-1; J gene: TRBJ1-2; D gene: .; CDR3 protein: ASSQQPNRNGYT
V gene: TRBV19; J gene: TRBJ1-1; D gene: TRBD1; CDR3 protein: ASSGTVNTEAF
V gene: TRBV11-2; J gene: TRBJ2-3; D gene: TRBD1; CDR3 protein: ASSDRQGGTDTQY